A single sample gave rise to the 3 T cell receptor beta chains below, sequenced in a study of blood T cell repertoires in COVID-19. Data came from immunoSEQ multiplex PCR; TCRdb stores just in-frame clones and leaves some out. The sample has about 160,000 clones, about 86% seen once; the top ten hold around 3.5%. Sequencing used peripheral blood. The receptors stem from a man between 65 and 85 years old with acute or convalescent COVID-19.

The CDR3 reads CASSPSTFYEQYF. In nucleotides, the CDR3 is TGTGCCAGCAGCCCGTCTACCTTTTACGAGCAGTACTTC. The chain has TRBV5-6 and TRBJ2-7; D not certain. V gave up 4 bases and J gave up 4 bases, with 12 bases separating them. The V gene's germline CDR1 is SGHDT and CDR2 YYEEEE. CDR3 length: 13 residues.

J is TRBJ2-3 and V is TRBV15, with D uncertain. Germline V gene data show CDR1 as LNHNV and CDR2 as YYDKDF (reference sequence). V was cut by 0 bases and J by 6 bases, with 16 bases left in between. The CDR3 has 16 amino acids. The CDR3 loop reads CATSRDLVLTGDTQYF. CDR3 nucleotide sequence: TGTGCCACCAGCAGAGATCTGGTCCTCACCGGGGATACGCAGTATTTT.

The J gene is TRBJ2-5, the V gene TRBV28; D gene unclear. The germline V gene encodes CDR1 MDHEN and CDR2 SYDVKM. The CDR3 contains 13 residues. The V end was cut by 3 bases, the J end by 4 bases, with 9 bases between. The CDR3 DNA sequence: TGTGCCAGCAGTTTTTTCGAGCGAGAGACCCAGTACTTC. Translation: CASSFFERETQYF.